This T cell receptor (beta chain) comes out of a study of T cells in Graves' hyperthyroidism and ophthalmopathy. What was amplified from RNA transcripts were TCR beta CDR3 regions. With the HTBI primer set, the TCR CDR3 went through a first round of RT-PCR. TCRdb redid the calling of the multiplex PCR reads with MiXCR, one entry per CDR3 protein. The profile shows a few hundred thousand distinct CDR3 sequences, roughly 23% of them singletons. Germline CDR1 MNHNS, CDR2 SASEGT. The CDR3 is made up of 16 amino acids. Trimming at V came to 6 bases and at J to 5 bases, leaving 8 bases not matched to a gene. This clonotype has a handful of counts.

This receptor was identified in a woman in her sixties or seventies with Graves' ophthalmopathy. Material for sequencing was blood. V is TRBV6-1 and J is TRBJ2-1, with TRBD2 identical over 12 bases. CDR3 sequence reads: CASRQRTSGTHNEQFF. CDR3 sequence (DNA): TGTGCCAGCAGACAAAGGACTAGCGGGACCCACAATGAGCAGTTCTTC.